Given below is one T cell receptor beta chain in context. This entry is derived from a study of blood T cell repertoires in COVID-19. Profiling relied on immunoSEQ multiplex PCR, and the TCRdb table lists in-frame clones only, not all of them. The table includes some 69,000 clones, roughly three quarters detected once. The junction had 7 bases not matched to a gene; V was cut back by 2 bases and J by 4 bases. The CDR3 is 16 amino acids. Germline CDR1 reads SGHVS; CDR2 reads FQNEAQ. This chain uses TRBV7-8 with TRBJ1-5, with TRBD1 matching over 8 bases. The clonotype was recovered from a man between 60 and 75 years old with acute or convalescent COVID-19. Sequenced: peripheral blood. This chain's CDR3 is CASSLNGRGLNQPQHF. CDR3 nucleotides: TGTGCCAGCAGCTTAAACGGCAGGGGGCTAAATCAGCCCCAGCATTTT.